A single sample gave rise to the 10 T cell receptor beta chains below, sequenced in a study of control samples from healthy donors and cancer patients. The protocol was immunoSEQ multiplex PCR, while the TCRdb copy is restricted to in-frame clones and leaves out a portion. This table holds roughly 130,000 clones, about 93% found once. The source material was PBMCs. The receptors here all came from a man aged 50 to 60 with head and neck cancer.

In its sample, this clone ranks as medium-sized (0.01 to 0.1%). V gene TRBV19 combines with J gene TRBJ1-2, with D possibly matching TRBD1 (5 bases). CDR3 length: 13 amino acids. V was cut by 6 bases and J by 3 bases, with 11 bases left in between. Germline-derived CDR1 and CDR2 are LNHDA and SQIVND (reference sequence). CDR3 nucleotides: TGTGCCAGTAGCCCCTCGGGGCACTATGGCTACACCTTC. Its translation: CASSPSGHYGYTF. Drawing the rest from reference TRBV19 and TRBJ1-2, the complete variable domain is DGGITQSPKYLFRKEGQNVTLSCEQNLNHDAMYWYRQDPGQGLRLIYYSQIVNDFQKGDIAEGYSVSREKKESFPLTVTSAQKNPTAFYLCASSPSGHYGYTFGSGTRLTVV.

The chain carries TRBV2 and TRBJ1-2; possibly TRBD1 for D (5 bases). CDR3 size: 15 residues. The germline V and J ends were trimmed by 4 bases and 2 bases, with 14 bases remaining between them. Germline CDR1 SNHLY, CDR2 FYNNEI. CDR3 protein: CASSGGTFFNYGYTF. CDR3 nucleotides: TGTGCCAGCAGTGGCGGGACTTTTTTCAACTATGGCTACACCTTC.

The chain has TRBV19 and TRBJ2-2; 7 bases fit TRBD2. The CDR3 consists of 16 residues. Germline V lookup: CDR1 LNHDA, CDR2 SQIVND (reference sequence). Unmatched junction bases numbered 10, after V lost 7 bases and J lost 2 bases. Here the CDR3 DNA reads TGTGCCAGTATTGGCCCGGGGGGATTCAACACCGGGGAGCTGTTTTTT. This encodes CASIGPGGFNTGELFF.

J is TRBJ2-7 and V is TRBV5-6; perhaps TRBD2 as D (7 bases). CDR3 length: 16 amino acids. V was trimmed by 1 base and J by 0 bases, leaving 14 bases between them. Looked up from germline, CDR1 is SGHDT and CDR2 is YYEEEE. CDR3: CASSLIGGPISYEQYF. The CDR3 DNA is TGTGCCAGCAGCTTGATCGGGGGGCCGATCTCCTACGAGCAGTACTTC.

This clone was found once. The gene calls are TRBV6-2 or TRBV6-3 and TRBJ2-7; TRBD1 matches 7 bases. The CDR3 consists of 12 residues. Germline-derived CDR1 and CDR2 are MNHEY and SVGEGT. V was clipped by 6 bases and J by 5 bases; unmatched bases: 4. CDR3 loop: CASSGTVNEQYF. The CDR3, as DNA: TGTGCCAGCAGCGGGACAGTTAACGAGCAGTACTTC.

J is TRBJ2-7 and V is TRBV6-4, with D uncertain. This CDR3 contains 13 residues. V lost 2 bases, J lost 6 bases, and 11 bases lay in between. Per the germline V gene, CDR1 is MRHNA and CDR2 is SNTAGT. CDR3 amino acids: CASSDRELREQYF. The CDR3 DNA sequence: TGTGCCAGCAGTGACAGGGAATTGCGCGAGCAGTACTTC.

The chain combines TRBV30 with TRBJ1-1, with 7 bases that match TRBD1. The CDR3 totals 12 residues. V lost 3 bases and J lost 7; bases outside the gene matches: 5. The germline CDR1 and CDR2 sequences are GTSNPN and SVGIG (reference sequence). CDR3 coding DNA: TGTGCCTGGAGCGGGGACAGTTATGAAGCTTTCTTT. It encodes CAWSGDSYEAFF. The variable domain in full, with the rest retrieved from reference TRBV30 and TRBJ1-1, is SQTIHQWPATLVQPVGSPLSLECTVEGTSNPNLYWYRQAAGRGLQLLFYSVGIGQISSEVPQNLSASRPQDRQFILSSKKLLLSDSGFYLCAWSGDSYEAFFGQGTRLTVV.

The V call is TRBV3-1 (or the pseudogene TRBV3-2), the J call TRBJ2-3, with D uncertain. The CDR3 totals 15 residues. The germline V gene encodes CDR1 LGHDT and CDR2 YNNKEL (reference sequence). Deletions cut 0 bases from V and 4 bases from J, with 11 bases between. Here the CDR3 reads CASSQDRIVADTQYF. The CDR3 DNA reads as TGTGCCAGCAGCCAAGATAGGATAGTGGCAGATACGCAGTATTTT.

The chain is built from TRBV10-3 and TRBJ2-3; TRBD1 matches 8 bases. V trimming: 5 bases; J trimming: 2 bases; junction bases outside the gene matches: 3. Germline V lookup: CDR1 ENHRY, CDR2 SYGVKD. This CDR3 is 14 amino acids long. The CDR3 loop reads CAISLDRATDTQYF. For the CDR3, the DNA is TGTGCCATCAGTCTGGACAGGGCCACAGATACGCAGTATTTT.

This rearrangement joins TRBV10-1 to TRBJ2-1, with D unclear. There are 13 residues in the CDR3. The germline V and J ends were trimmed by 6 bases and 10 bases, with 16 bases remaining between them. Germline CDR1 reads WNHNN; CDR2 reads SYGVQD (reference sequence). CDR3: CASRVIARAEQFF. In DNA, the CDR3 is TGCGCCAGCAGAGTAATTGCCCGCGCAGAGCAGTTCTTC.